This TCR beta chain was sequenced for a study of CD8+ T cells in alopecia areata. RNA was isolated and reverse transcribed to cDNA, the sequencing template. Here immunoSEQ multiplex PCR was the method, and the copy in TCRdb shows in-frame clones only, minus some. The sample has about 180,000 clones; approximately 53% are singletons. As to treatment: oral pan-JAK inhibitor, 5-10 mg twice daily. The starting material was CD8+ T cells sorted from blood, obtained at week 24, from a patient treated with tofacitinib. The sequence derives from a human donor with alopecia areata.

As DNA, the CDR3 is TGTGCCAGCAGTTACTCCACAGGGGGCGACATTCAGTACTTC. It yields the protein CASSYSTGGDIQYF. The chain couples TRBV6-6 to TRBJ2-4; 9 nucleotides line up with TRBD1. Trimming at V came to 0 bases and at J to 8 bases, leaving 2 bases not matched to a gene. This CDR3 has 14 amino acids. In germline, CDR1 is MNHNY, CDR2 SVGAGI (reference sequence).